The rows below give T cell receptor beta chains drawn from one sample of a study of OX40 agonist ivuxolimab in advanced cancers. Sequenced by immunoSEQ multiplex PCR; TCRdb stores in-frame clones only, minus some. The table includes roughly 75,000 clones, approximately 90% detected once. Here the sequenced sample was CD4+ or CD8+ T cells sorted from blood, taken in a trial of the OX40 agonist ivuxolimab. The origin of the receptors is an adult with an advanced solid tumor such as melanoma, head and neck, liver or kidney cancer. Both conserved end residues are part of each CDR3. Each record gives: D gene, clone size, J gene, V gene, CDR3 DNA, CDR3 protein. D genes are given only for firm matches. Clone size is given for some rows only: seen once, a few or many times, or a class if the clone is expanded.

>TRBD2|-|TRBJ2-1|TRBV29-1
TGCAGCGTTGAGTCCCCGGGGGGTGGTGAGCAGTTCTTC
CSVESPGGGEQFF
>-|-|TRBJ2-5|TRBV11-2
TGTGCCAGCAGCTCGGGGACCCAGTACTTC
CASSSGTQYF
>TRBD2|once|TRBJ2-1|TRBV4-1
TGCGCCAGCAGCCAAGGGACGGGGGGTACTAGACGGTTCTTC
CASSQGTGGTRRFF
>TRBD2|-|TRBJ2-3|TRBV13
TGTGCCAGCAGCTTAGCCCTAGCGGGAGCCTTCACAGATACGCAGTATTTT
CASSLALAGAFTDTQYF
>-|-|TRBJ2-3|TRBV27
TGTGCCAGCAGTCCCGCAGGGAATACGCAGTATTTT
CASSPAGNTQYF
>-|-|TRBJ1-2|TRBV7-8
TGTGCCAGCAGCTTAGCTCTTTCAAGGTTACACGACGGCTACACCTTC
CASSLALSRLHDGYTF
>-|many|TRBJ1-5|TRBV7-9
TGTGCCAGCAGCCCGAGGGGGGGTGGAAGTCAGCCCCAGCATTTT
CASSPRGGGSQPQHF
>-|-|TRBJ2-7|TRBV4-1
TGCGCCAGCAGCCCTCCCGGGACCTACGAGCAGTACTTC
CASSPPGTYEQYF
>TRBD1|-|TRBJ2-7|TRBV6-5
TGTGCCAGCAGTCCCGGGACAGGCCCCTACGAGCAGTACTTC
CASSPGTGPYEQYF
>-|-|TRBJ1-3|TRBV19
TGTGCCAGTAGTCTAAGGGACTCCAAGATCTCTGGAAACACCATATATTTT
CASSLRDSKISGNTIYF
>TRBD2|-|TRBJ2-7|TRBV4-1
TGCGCCAGCAGCCAAGTTCTAGCGGGAGGGCCTAGTGACGAGCAGTACTTC
CASSQVLAGGPSDEQYF
>-|-|TRBJ2-7|TRBV7-9
TGTGCCAGCAGCTTAGGAGGGATCCCAGGCTACGAGCAGTACTTC
CASSLGGIPGYEQYF
>TRBD1|-|TRBJ1-3|TRBV9
TGTGCCAGCAGCGGCATGACAGGGGGCACTGGAAACACCATATATTTT
CASSGMTGGTGNTIYF
>TRBD2|-|TRBJ2-1|TRBV6-5
TGTGCCAGCAGTTACTTTAGCGGGGGAGGTTACAATGAGCAGTTCTTC
CASSYFSGGGYNEQFF
>TRBD2|-|TRBJ2-7|TRBV9
TGTGCCAGCAGCTTGACTAGCGGAACCTCCTACGAGCAGTACTTC
CASSLTSGTSYEQYF
>-|-|TRBJ1-1|TRBV2
TGTGCCAGCAGTGAAGGGCAGAGGAACACTGAAGCTTTCTTT
CASSEGQRNTEAFF
>-|-|TRBJ2-2|TRBV6-5
TGTGCCAGCAGCCGCGGGACTCTAAACACCGGGGAGCTGTTTTTT
CASSRGTLNTGELFF
>TRBD1|-|TRBJ1-2|TRBV4-3
TGCGCCAGCAGCTCAGGGACAGGGGACTATGGCTACACCTTC
CASSSGTGDYGYTF
>-|-|TRBJ1-1|TRBV19
TGTGCCAGCCGGGGGATCTTCGGCACTGAAGCTTTCTTT
CASRGIFGTEAFF
>-|-|TRBJ2-5|TRBV28
TGTGCCAGCAGCAACACACTAGAGGAAGAGACCCAGTACTTC
CASSNTLEEETQYF
>TRBD2|once|TRBJ2-7|TRBV28
TGTGCCAGCAGGCGGAGCGGGGGGAACTACTACGAGCAGTACTTC
CASRRSGGNYYEQYF
>-|-|TRBJ2-7|TRBV5-4
TGTGCCAGCAGCTTACCGGGATCAGATTACGAGCAGTACTTC
CASSLPGSDYEQYF
>TRBD2|-|TRBJ2-1|TRBV30
TGTGCCTGGAGTTCAGTGACTAGCGGACATTTCCACAATGAGCAGTTCTTC
CAWSSVTSGHFHNEQFF
>-|once|TRBJ2-1|TRBV29-1
TGCAGCGTTGAAGGAGGGACCGGTGAGCAGTTCTTC
CSVEGGTGEQFF
>-|-|TRBJ2-1|TRBV27
TGTGCCAGCAGTTTAGGAAATGAGCAGTTCTTC
CASSLGNEQFF
>-|-|TRBJ2-7|TRBV5-6
TGTGCCAGCAGCCGTTGGGTCACAGGGTACGAGCAGTACTTC
CASSRWVTGYEQYF
>-|-|TRBJ2-1|TRBV19
TGTGCCAGTAGTATAAGATTTAGCGGAAGCTCCTACAATGAGCAGTTCTTC
CASSIRFSGSSYNEQFF
>-|-|TRBJ2-7|TRBV5-4
TGTGCCAGCAGCTTTCACGGGGGCGAGCAGTACTTC
CASSFHGGEQYF
>-|-|TRBJ2-3|TRBV4-3
TGCGCCAGCAGTCGGGAGAGACGGGCCACAGATACGCAGTATTTT
CASSRERRATDTQYF
>-|-|TRBJ1-1|TRBV30
TGTGCCTGGAGTCACAGTAACACTGAAGCTTTCTTT
CAWSHSNTEAFF
>-|few|TRBJ1-5|TRBV7-9
TGTGCCAGCAGCTTAACGCAGGGTAGCAATCAGCCCCAGCATTTT
CASSLTQGSNQPQHF
>-|-|TRBJ2-1|TRBV27
TGTGCCAGCAGTTTGGGCGGGAAAGGCGAGCAGTTCTTC
CASSLGGKGEQFF
>-|-|TRBJ2-1|TRBV7-2
TGTGCCAGCAGCTTAGTATGGACTAATAACAATGAGCAGTTCTTC
CASSLVWTNNNEQFF
>-|-|TRBJ2-1|TRBV4-1
TGCGCCAGCAGCCAAGATTCGAGCGATGAGCAGTTCTTC
CASSQDSSDEQFF
>-|-|TRBJ2-3|TRBV7-9
TGTGCCAGCAGCGGGCAAAGGGGGGGAACGAGAGATACGCAGTATTTT
CASSGQRGGTRDTQYF
>-|once|TRBJ2-3|TRBV4-1
TGCGCCAGCAGCCAATTCTGGGCGGAGACTAGCACAGATACGCAGTATTTT
CASSQFWAETSTDTQYF
>TRBD1|once|TRBJ1-5|TRBV19
TGTGCCAGTAGTGTGGGACAGGGGACAGGGCCCCAGCATTTT
CASSVGQGTGPQHF
>TRBD2|-|TRBJ2-5|TRBV30
TGTGCCTGGAACGGGGGGGCCGGGGAGACCCAGTACTTC
CAWNGGAGETQYF
>TRBD1|-|TRBJ2-4|TRBV4-1
TGCGCCAGCAGCCCGACAGGGGGGAACATTCAGTACTTC
CASSPTGGNIQYF
>-|-|TRBJ2-2|TRBV27
TGTGCCAGCAGTTTAGCAAGCACAGCGACTCACACCGGGGAGCTGTTTTTT
CASSLASTATHTGELFF
>-|-|TRBJ2-2|TRBV28
TGTGCCAGCAACCTCGTCGGACAGTCCCGAGGGGACGGGGAGCTGTTTTTT
CASNLVGQSRGDGELFF
>TRBD1|-|TRBJ2-7|TRBV5-1
TGCGCCAGCAGCTTGCCGTCGACAGGGTTCCTCGAGCAGTACTTC
CASSLPSTGFLEQYF
>-|-|TRBJ2-7|TRBV7-9
TGTGCCAGCAGCCCACCGGGGAGCTACGAGCAGTACTTC
CASSPPGSYEQYF
>-|once|TRBJ2-1|TRBV5-4
TGTGCCAGCAGCTTGACAGGGCCTTCCTACAATGAGCAGTTCTTC
CASSLTGPSYNEQFF
>-|-|TRBJ1-1|TRBV5-6
TGTGCCAGCAGCCCTTACAGGGTGAGCACTGAAGCTTTCTTT
CASSPYRVSTEAFF
>-|-|TRBJ2-7|TRBV30
TGTGCCTTGTTCTCAGGGGTCTCCTACGAGCAGTACTTC
CALFSGVSYEQYF
>-|-|TRBJ1-1|TRBV27
TGTGCCAGCAGGCTAGGTGGTTTAGGGGTGAACACTGAAGCTTTCTTT
CASRLGGLGVNTEAFF